The rows below give T cell receptor beta chains drawn from one sample of a study of regulatory T cells in long-lasting Graves disease. TCRdb re-analysed the multiplex PCR reads in MiXCR, keeping a single row per CDR3 protein. The top ten clones hold more than 55% of a sample with roughly 300,000 distinct CDR3 sequences, around 21% of them seen once. The sequenced sample was peripheral blood mononuclear cells (PBMCs), obtained when the disease was refractory, from a patient treated with antithyroid drugs. The receptors were sampled from a female donor with Graves disease. CDR3s include the opening cysteine and the closing phenylalanine or tryptophan. The order of the fields is CDR3 protein, CDR3 DNA, clone size, D gene, J gene, V gene. The D gene is left open where the match is weak. Size values are once, few and many counts, or a class for expanded clones, and some rows have none.

CDR3aa: CASRPLGTQPQHF
CDR3nt: TGTGCCAGCAGACCTCTCGGAACTCAGCCCCAGCATTTT
abundance: many
d_gene: .
j_gene: TRBJ1-5
v_gene: TRBV28

CDR3aa: CASSYSGNAGELFF
CDR3nt: TGTGCCAGCAGTTATTCAGGGAATGCCGGGGAGCTGTTTTTT
abundance: .
d_gene: .
j_gene: TRBJ2-2
v_gene: TRBV6-5

CDR3aa: CASSPGTGPGELFF
CDR3nt: TGTGCCAGCAGCCCCGGGACAGGCCCCGGGGAGCTGTTTTTT
abundance: few
d_gene: TRBD1
j_gene: TRBJ2-2
v_gene: TRBV4-2

CDR3aa: CASSTDRVGTEAFF
CDR3nt: TGTGCCAGTAGTACGGACAGGGTGGGCACTGAAGCTTTCTTT
abundance: .
d_gene: TRBD1
j_gene: TRBJ1-1
v_gene: TRBV19

CDR3aa: CASSLTGTGNIQYF
CDR3nt: TGTGCCAGCAGTCTAACCGGGACAGGAAACATTCAGTACTTC
abundance: few
d_gene: TRBD1
j_gene: TRBJ2-4
v_gene: TRBV6-1

CDR3aa: CATEGAHYEQYF
CDR3nt: TGTGCCACCGAGGGGGCCCACTACGAGCAGTACTTC
abundance: many
d_gene: TRBD1
j_gene: TRBJ2-7
v_gene: TRBV10-3

CDR3aa: CASSPGLAGGRDTQYF
CDR3nt: TGTGCCAGCAGCCCGGGACTAGCGGGAGGGAGAGATACGCAGTATTTT
abundance: .
d_gene: TRBD2
j_gene: TRBJ2-3
v_gene: TRBV7-2

CDR3aa: CASSPLGGTNEKLFF
CDR3nt: TGTGCCAGCAGCCCCCTCGGGGGTACCAATGAAAAACTGTTTTTT
abundance: .
d_gene: .
j_gene: TRBJ1-4
v_gene: TRBV5-1

CDR3aa: CSARDPLAAYNEQFF
CDR3nt: TGCAGTGCTAGAGATCCGCTAGCGGCTTACAATGAGCAGTTCTTC
abundance: .
d_gene: TRBD2
j_gene: TRBJ2-1
v_gene: TRBV20-1

CDR3aa: CASSLGQVPVTNTEAFF
CDR3nt: TGCGCCAGCAGCTTGGGCCAGGTGCCAGTTACAAACACTGAAGCTTTCTTT
abundance: many
d_gene: .
j_gene: TRBJ1-1
v_gene: TRBV5-1

CDR3aa: CAGGDRGSYGQYF
CDR3nt: TGTGCCGGCGGGGACAGGGGGAGCTACGGGCAGTACTTC
abundance: .
d_gene: TRBD1
j_gene: TRBJ2-7
v_gene: TRBV2

CDR3aa: CASSFLAGGYEQYF
CDR3nt: TGTGCCAGCAGCTTTCTAGCGGGAGGGTACGAGCAGTACTTC
abundance: many
d_gene: TRBD2
j_gene: TRBJ2-7
v_gene: TRBV7-2

CDR3aa: CATLAGLSYEQYF
CDR3nt: TGTGCCACCCTAGCGGGACTATCCTACGAGCAGTACTTC
abundance: many
d_gene: TRBD2
j_gene: TRBJ2-7
v_gene: TRBV28

CDR3aa: CAWSGDELDEQYF
CDR3nt: TGTGCCTGGAGTGGGGATGAATTGGACGAGCAGTACTTC
abundance: .
d_gene: .
j_gene: TRBJ2-7
v_gene: TRBV30

CDR3aa: CASDNAIGGIVETQYF
CDR3nt: TGTGCCAGCGATAACGCTATAGGGGGCATCGTGGAGACCCAGTACTTC
abundance: many
d_gene: TRBD1
j_gene: TRBJ2-5
v_gene: TRBV11-2

CDR3aa: CASSSSGRGSYEQYF
CDR3nt: TGTGCCAGCAGCTCTAGCGGGAGAGGCTCCTACGAGCAGTACTTC
abundance: .
d_gene: TRBD2
j_gene: TRBJ2-7
v_gene: TRBV7-2

CDR3aa: CASGLRAGYEQYF
CDR3nt: TGTGCCAGCGGTCTCCGGGCGGGGTACGAGCAGTACTTC
abundance: .
d_gene: .
j_gene: TRBJ2-7
v_gene: TRBV13

CDR3aa: CASSSLAGASLDTGELFF
CDR3nt: TGCGCCAGCAGCTCTCTAGCGGGAGCCTCGTTGGACACCGGGGAGCTGTTTTTT
abundance: .
d_gene: TRBD2
j_gene: TRBJ2-2
v_gene: TRBV5-1

CDR3aa: CATSRRGLNQPQHF
CDR3nt: TGTGCCACCAGTCGGAGGGGACTCAATCAGCCCCAGCATTTT
abundance: .
d_gene: .
j_gene: TRBJ1-5
v_gene: TRBV15

CDR3aa: CASSIDGGTGELFF
CDR3nt: TGTGCCAGTAGTATAGACGGCGGTACCGGGGAGCTGTTTTTT
abundance: .
d_gene: .
j_gene: TRBJ2-2
v_gene: TRBV19

CDR3aa: CASSFQAGVRGNKQFF
CDR3nt: TGTGCCAGCAGCTTCCAAGCGGGAGTCAGGGGGAATAAGCAGTTCTTC
abundance: .
d_gene: .
j_gene: TRBJ2-1
v_gene: TRBV7-2

CDR3aa: CASSKPGLAEKTGELFF
CDR3nt: TGTGCCAGCAGCAAACCTGGACTAGCGGAGAAAACCGGGGAGCTGTTTTTT
abundance: many
d_gene: TRBD2
j_gene: TRBJ2-2
v_gene: TRBV28

CDR3aa: CASSFEGPETQYF
CDR3nt: TGTGCCAGCAGTTTTGAGGGTCCGGAGACCCAGTACTTC
abundance: many
d_gene: .
j_gene: TRBJ2-5
v_gene: TRBV28

CDR3aa: CASSPRTGSYGYTF
CDR3nt: TGTGCCAGCAGCCCCCGGACAGGCTCCTATGGCTACACCTTC
abundance: few
d_gene: TRBD1
j_gene: TRBJ1-2
v_gene: TRBV3-1

CDR3aa: CASSLSGVPTYEQYF
CDR3nt: TGCGCCAGCAGCTTGTCGGGGGTCCCAACCTACGAGCAGTACTTC
abundance: few
d_gene: .
j_gene: TRBJ2-7
v_gene: TRBV5-1

CDR3aa: CATSRVGQVNQPQHF
CDR3nt: TGTGCCACCAGCAGAGTAGGGCAGGTCAATCAGCCCCAGCATTTT
abundance: many
d_gene: .
j_gene: TRBJ1-5
v_gene: TRBV15

CDR3aa: CASLDPGGGELFF
CDR3nt: TGTGCTAGTCTGGACCCCGGGGGCGGGGAGCTGTTTTTT
abundance: many
d_gene: .
j_gene: TRBJ2-2
v_gene: TRBV12-5

CDR3aa: CASSYLGRLGETQYF
CDR3nt: TGTGCCAGCAGTTACCTCGGCCGATTGGGGGAGACCCAGTACTTC
abundance: many
d_gene: .
j_gene: TRBJ2-5
v_gene: TRBV6-9

CDR3aa: CASRPRTVGQPQHF
CDR3nt: TGTGCCAGCCGCCCGAGGACAGTCGGTCAGCCCCAGCATTTT
abundance: .
d_gene: .
j_gene: TRBJ1-5
v_gene: TRBV12-3/TRBV12-4

CDR3aa: CATTKGKVHEQYF
CDR3nt: TGTGCCACCACCAAAGGGAAAGTCCACGAGCAGTACTTC
abundance: .
d_gene: .
j_gene: TRBJ2-7
v_gene: TRBV24-1

CDR3aa: CSARDLRGAKYGYTF
CDR3nt: TGCAGTGCTAGAGATCTGAGGGGCGCTAAATATGGCTACACCTTC
abundance: many
d_gene: .
j_gene: TRBJ1-2
v_gene: TRBV20-1

CDR3aa: CASKVYEQYF
CDR3nt: TGTGCCAGCAAGGTCTACGAGCAGTACTTC
abundance: many
d_gene: .
j_gene: TRBJ2-7
v_gene: TRBV2

CDR3aa: CASSSSGKEKLFF
CDR3nt: TGTGCCAGCAGCTCCTCCGGGAAAGAAAAACTGTTTTTT
abundance: few
d_gene: .
j_gene: TRBJ1-4
v_gene: TRBV7-2

CDR3aa: CAWSEGTVLMNTEAFF
CDR3nt: TGTGCCTGGAGTGAGGGGACAGTCCTTATGAACACTGAAGCTTTCTTT
abundance: few
d_gene: TRBD1
j_gene: TRBJ1-1
v_gene: TRBV30

CDR3aa: CASSEGTANTEAFF
CDR3nt: TGTGCCAGCTCAGAGGGGACGGCGAACACTGAAGCTTTCTTT
abundance: .
d_gene: .
j_gene: TRBJ1-1
v_gene: TRBV18

CDR3aa: CASSPLAGGFNNEQFF
CDR3nt: TGTGCCAGCAGCCCGTTAGCGGGAGGCTTTAATAATGAGCAGTTCTTC
abundance: .
d_gene: TRBD2
j_gene: TRBJ2-1
v_gene: TRBV7-2

CDR3aa: CSASFARSEAFF
CDR3nt: TGCAGTGCTTCCTTCGCAAGGTCTGAAGCTTTCTTT
abundance: few
d_gene: .
j_gene: TRBJ1-1
v_gene: TRBV20-1

CDR3aa: CASSLSTSGLNEQFF
CDR3nt: TGTGCCAGCAGCTTGTCCACTAGCGGTCTCAATGAGCAGTTCTTC
abundance: .
d_gene: TRBD2
j_gene: TRBJ2-1
v_gene: TRBV7-3

CDR3aa: CASSLSILRAYEQYF
CDR3nt: TGTGCCAGCAGCCTGTCCATTCTCCGAGCCTACGAGCAGTACTTC
abundance: .
d_gene: .
j_gene: TRBJ2-7
v_gene: TRBV5-6

CDR3aa: CASSTTSGPYEQYF
CDR3nt: TGTGCCAGCTCGACGACTAGCGGACCCTACGAGCAGTACTTC
abundance: few
d_gene: TRBD2
j_gene: TRBJ2-7
v_gene: TRBV25-1

CDR3aa: CASSLARQASIRTDTQYF
CDR3nt: TGTGCCAGCAGCTTGGCGCGACAGGCTTCAATACGCACAGATACGCAGTATTTT
abundance: few
d_gene: .
j_gene: TRBJ2-3
v_gene: TRBV5-8

CDR3aa: CASSLARGVTEAFF
CDR3nt: TGTGCCAGCAGTTTAGCGCGCGGAGTCACTGAAGCTTTCTTT
abundance: many
d_gene: .
j_gene: TRBJ1-1
v_gene: TRBV12-3/TRBV12-4

CDR3aa: CAIRGGGYQPQHF
CDR3nt: TGTGCCATCAGGGGAGGGGGCTATCAGCCCCAGCATTTT
abundance: many
d_gene: TRBD1
j_gene: TRBJ1-5
v_gene: TRBV10-3

CDR3aa: CASSLAGNTGELFF
CDR3nt: TGTGCCAGCAGTTTAGCCGGGAATACCGGGGAGCTGTTTTTT
abundance: many
d_gene: .
j_gene: TRBJ2-2
v_gene: TRBV11-1

CDR3aa: CSVGREDSYEQYF
CDR3nt: TGCAGCGTTGGCCGGGAGGACTCCTACGAGCAGTACTTC
abundance: .
d_gene: TRBD2
j_gene: TRBJ2-7
v_gene: TRBV29-1

CDR3aa: CASSIGLDYEQYF
CDR3nt: TGTGCCAGCAGTATCGGACTAGACTACGAGCAGTACTTC
abundance: many
d_gene: TRBD2
j_gene: TRBJ2-7
v_gene: TRBV28

CDR3aa: CASSSWGNERETQYF
CDR3nt: TGTGCCAGCAGTTCCTGGGGGAACGAGAGGGAGACCCAGTACTTC
abundance: once
d_gene: .
j_gene: TRBJ2-5
v_gene: TRBV2